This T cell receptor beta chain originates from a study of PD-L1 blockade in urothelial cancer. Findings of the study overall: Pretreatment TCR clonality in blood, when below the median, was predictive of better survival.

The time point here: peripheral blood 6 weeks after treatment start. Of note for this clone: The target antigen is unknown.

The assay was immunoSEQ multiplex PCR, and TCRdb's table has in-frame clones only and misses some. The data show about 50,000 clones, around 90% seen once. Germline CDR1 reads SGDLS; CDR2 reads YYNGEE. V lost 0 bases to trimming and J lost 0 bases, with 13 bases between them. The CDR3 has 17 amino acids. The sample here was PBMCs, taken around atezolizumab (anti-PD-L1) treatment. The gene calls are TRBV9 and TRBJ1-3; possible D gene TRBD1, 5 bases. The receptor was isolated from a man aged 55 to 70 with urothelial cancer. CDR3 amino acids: CASSVEGSTSSGNTIYF. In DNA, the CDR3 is TGTGCCAGCAGCGTAGAGGGGTCTACAAGCTCTGGAAACACCATATATTTT. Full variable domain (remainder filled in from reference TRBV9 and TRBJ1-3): DSGVTQTPKHLITATGQRVTLRCSPRSGDLSVYWYQQSLDQGLQFLIQYYNGEERAKGNILERFSAQQFPDLHSELNLSSLELGDSALYFCASSVEGSTSSGNTIYFGEGSWLTVV.